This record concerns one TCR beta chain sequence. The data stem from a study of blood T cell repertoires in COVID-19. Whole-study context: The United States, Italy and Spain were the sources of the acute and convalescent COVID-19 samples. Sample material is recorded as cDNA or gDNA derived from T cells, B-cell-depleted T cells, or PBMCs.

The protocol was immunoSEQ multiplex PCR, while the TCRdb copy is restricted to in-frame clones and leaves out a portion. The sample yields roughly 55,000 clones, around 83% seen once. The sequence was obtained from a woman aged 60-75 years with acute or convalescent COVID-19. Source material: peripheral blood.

The CDR3 DNA reads as TGTGCCAGCAGCCTCGGGACTAGCGGCAATACGCAGTATTTT. Amino acid sequence: CASSLGTSGNTQYF. This rearrangement joins TRBV7-3 to TRBJ2-3; TRBD2 matches 11 bases. CDR1 and CDR2 (germline): SGHTA, FQGTGA. CDR3 size: 14 residues. V dropped 5 bases and J dropped 7; count of bases not matched to a gene: 5.